This TCR beta chain was retrieved from a study of cytomegalovirus exposure and HLA in healthy donors. Whole-study context: The approximately 600 first-cohort repertoires shared a platform with the 110 or so validation repertoires, as reported in a later analysis. Whole-study results and caveats: Rare TCR sequences dominated, though some public TCRs recurred in many donors.

Some clones are missing from TCRdb's copy, which holds only in-frame ones; the method was immunoSEQ multiplex PCR. Here the sample spans 150,000 to 200,000 clones, roughly 84% being singletons. The germline gives CDR1 SGHNT, CDR2 YYREEE (reference sequence). With 4 bases clipped from V and 1 base from J, the junction kept 4 bases outside the gene matches. The CDR3 runs 15 residues. About this clone: Its cognate antigen is unknown.

The chain carries TRBV5-4 and TRBJ1-4; 7 bases align to TRBD1. This clonotype originated in a man in his thirties or forties in good health and CMV-seropositive. The sequencing sample was made of PBMCs. The CDR3 DNA follows: TGTGCCAGCAGCACTCGACAGGGAACTAATGAAAAACTGTTTTTT. Protein product: CASSTRQGTNEKLFF.